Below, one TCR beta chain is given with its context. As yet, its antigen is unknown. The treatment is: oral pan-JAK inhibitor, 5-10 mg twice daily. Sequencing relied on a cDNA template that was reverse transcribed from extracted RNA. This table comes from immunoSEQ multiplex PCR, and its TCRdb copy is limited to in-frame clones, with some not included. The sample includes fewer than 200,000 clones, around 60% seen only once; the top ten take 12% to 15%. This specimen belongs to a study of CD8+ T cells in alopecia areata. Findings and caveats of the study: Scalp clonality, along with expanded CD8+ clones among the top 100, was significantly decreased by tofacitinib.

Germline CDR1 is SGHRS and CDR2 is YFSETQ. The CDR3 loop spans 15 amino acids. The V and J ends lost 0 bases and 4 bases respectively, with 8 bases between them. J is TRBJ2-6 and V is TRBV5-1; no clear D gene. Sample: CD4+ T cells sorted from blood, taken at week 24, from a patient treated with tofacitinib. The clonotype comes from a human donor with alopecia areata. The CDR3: CASSLAGTGANVLTF. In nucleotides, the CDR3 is TGCGCCAGCAGCTTGGCAGGAACCGGGGCCAACGTCCTGACTTTC.